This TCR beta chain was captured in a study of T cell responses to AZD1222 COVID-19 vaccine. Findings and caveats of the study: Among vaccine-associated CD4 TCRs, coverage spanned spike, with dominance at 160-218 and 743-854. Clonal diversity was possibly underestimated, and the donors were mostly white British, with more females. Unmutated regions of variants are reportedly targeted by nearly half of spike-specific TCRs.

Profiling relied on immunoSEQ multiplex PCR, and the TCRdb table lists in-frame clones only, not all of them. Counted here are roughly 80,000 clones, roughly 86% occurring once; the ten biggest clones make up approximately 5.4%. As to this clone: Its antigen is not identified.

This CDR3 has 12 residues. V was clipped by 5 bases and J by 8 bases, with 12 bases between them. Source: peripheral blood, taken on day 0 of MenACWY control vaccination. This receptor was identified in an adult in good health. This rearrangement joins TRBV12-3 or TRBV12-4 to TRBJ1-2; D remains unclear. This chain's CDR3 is CASSTPRIGYTF. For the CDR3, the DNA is TGTGCCAGCAGTACCCCCCGTATAGGCTACACCTTC.